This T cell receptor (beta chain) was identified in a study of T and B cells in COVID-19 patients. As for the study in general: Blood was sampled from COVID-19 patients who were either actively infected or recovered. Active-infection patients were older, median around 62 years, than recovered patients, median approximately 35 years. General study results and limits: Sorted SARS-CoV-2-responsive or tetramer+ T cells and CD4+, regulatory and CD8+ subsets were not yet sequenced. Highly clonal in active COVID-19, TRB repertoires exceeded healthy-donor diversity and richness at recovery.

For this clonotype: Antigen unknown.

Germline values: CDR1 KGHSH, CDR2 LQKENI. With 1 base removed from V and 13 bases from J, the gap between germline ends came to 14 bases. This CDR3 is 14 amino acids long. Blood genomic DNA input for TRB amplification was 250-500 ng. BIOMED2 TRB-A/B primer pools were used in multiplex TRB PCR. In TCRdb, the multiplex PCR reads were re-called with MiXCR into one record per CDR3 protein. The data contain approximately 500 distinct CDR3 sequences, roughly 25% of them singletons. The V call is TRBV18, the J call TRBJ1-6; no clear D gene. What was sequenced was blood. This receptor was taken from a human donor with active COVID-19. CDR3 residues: CASSPQERGPPLHF. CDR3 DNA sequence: TGTGCCAGCTCACCACAGGAACGGGGTCCCCCCCTCCACTTT. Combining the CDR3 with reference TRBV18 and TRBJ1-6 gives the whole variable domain NAGVMQNPRHLVRRRGQEARLRCSPMKGHSHVYWYRQLPEEGLKFMVYLQKENIIDESGMPKERFSAEFPKEGPSILRIQQVVRGDSAAYFCASSPQERGPPLHFGNGTRLTVT.